This TCR beta chain derives from a study of blood T cell repertoires in COVID-19. In the study overall: T cells, B-cell-depleted T cells, or PBMCs provided the cDNA or gDNA that served as material.

The germline V gene encodes CDR1 SGDLS and CDR2 YYNGEE. V shed 3 bases and J 2 bases; nucleotides not matched to a gene: 4. This CDR3 is 16 amino acids long. Using immunoSEQ multiplex PCR, the repertoire was profiled, and TCRdb retains in-frame clones only, with some absent. The sample holds around 230,000 clones, around four fifths seen once. The material sequenced was peripheral blood. The clonotype originates from a woman aged 60-75 years with active or convalescent COVID-19. The chain recombines TRBV9 with TRBJ2-1, with 11 bases identical to TRBD2. The CDR3 bases are TGTGCCAGCAGCGCCGTAGCGGGGGGGCCCTACAATGAGCAGTTCTTC. Its protein product is CASSAVAGGPYNEQFF.